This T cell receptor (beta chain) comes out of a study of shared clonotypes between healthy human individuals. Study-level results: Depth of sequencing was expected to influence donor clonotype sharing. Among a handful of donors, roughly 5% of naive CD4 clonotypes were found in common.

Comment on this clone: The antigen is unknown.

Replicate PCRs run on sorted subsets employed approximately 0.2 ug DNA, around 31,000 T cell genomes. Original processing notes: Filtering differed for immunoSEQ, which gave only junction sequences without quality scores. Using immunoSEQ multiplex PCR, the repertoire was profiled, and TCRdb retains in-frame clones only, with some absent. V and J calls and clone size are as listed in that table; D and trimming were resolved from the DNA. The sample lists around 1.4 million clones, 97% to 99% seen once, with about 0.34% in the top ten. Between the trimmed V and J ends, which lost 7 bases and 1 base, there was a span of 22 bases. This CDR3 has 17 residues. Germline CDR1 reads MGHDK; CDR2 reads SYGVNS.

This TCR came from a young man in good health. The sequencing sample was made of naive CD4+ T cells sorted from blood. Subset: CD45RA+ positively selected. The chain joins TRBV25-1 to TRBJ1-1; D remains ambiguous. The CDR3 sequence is CASNPSNGARGNTEAFF. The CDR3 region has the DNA TGTGCCAGCAACCCCTCAAATGGAGCGCGGGGGAACACTGAAGCTTTCTTT.